The 10 T cell receptor beta chains below all came from one sample that was sequenced in a study of T cell changes during pregnancy in multiple sclerosis. Measured with immunoSEQ multiplex PCR; TCRdb has only the in-frame clones, and not every one. Of about 33,000 clones in the sample, around 92% are singletons; the top ten hold roughly 1.2%. The sequenced material came from PBMCs (not recorded whether the cells were cultured). The source is a female donor with multiple sclerosis, enrolled in a pregnancy study.

This chain joins TRBV5-4 and TRBJ1-2, with D maybe TRBD1 (6 bases). The CDR3 is made up of 17 amino acids. Germline V gives CDR1 SGHNT, CDR2 YYREEE (reference sequence). Trimming stripped 3 bases from V and 0 bases from J, with 18 bases between. CDR3 residues: CASSWGGRTSPNYGYTF. CDR3 coding DNA: TGTGCCAGCAGCTGGGGGGGCCGCACGAGTCCTAACTATGGCTACACCTTC.

The V and J genes are TRBV27 and TRBJ2-1; the D call may be TRBD1 or TRBD2 (5 bases each). CDR3 length: 16 amino acids. Trimming took 5 bases from V and 0 from J, leaving 14 bases between them. CDR1 and CDR2 from the germline V gene are MNHEY and SMNVEV (reference sequence). The DNA for the CDR3 is TGTGCCAGCAGTCAGGGACGGATGAGCTCCTACAATGAGCAGTTCTTC. Protein: CASSQGRMSSYNEQFF.

J is TRBJ2-7 and V is TRBV4-1; 9 nucleotides match TRBD1. The CDR3 sequence is 16 residues long. Trimming cost V 1 base and J 4 bases; bases outside gene matches: 8. The germline V gene encodes CDR1 MGHRA and CDR2 YSYEKL. DNA of the CDR3: TGCGCCAGCAGCCAAGTCTCCGGGACAGGGTCGTACGAGCAGTACTTC. Protein product: CASSQVSGTGSYEQYF.

The chain has TRBV11-2 and TRBJ1-3; D gene ambiguous. CDR3 length equals 14 residues. Germline CDR1 reads SGHAT; CDR2 reads FQNNGV. The V gene lost 3 bases and the J gene lost 3 bases, with 9 bases spanning the gap. The DNA of the CDR3 is TGTGCCAGCAGCTTTGGACGGGTTGGAAACACCATATATTTT. Translating gives CASSFGRVGNTIYF.

The genes are TRBV27 and TRBJ2-7, with D unclear. From germline, CDR1 is MNHEY and CDR2 SMNVEV (reference sequence). Trimming removed 6 bases at V and 3 bases at J, with 9 bases between. This CDR3 is 12 amino acids long. CDR3 in DNA: TGTGCCAGCAGCAATCAAATCTACGAGCAGTACTTC. This encodes CASSNQIYEQYF.

The V call is TRBV5-5, the J call TRBJ2-7; D remains unclear. Trimming shortened V by 4 bases and J by 2 bases, and 10 bases separated the two germline ends. Germline CDR1 reads SGHKS; CDR2 reads YYEKEE (reference sequence). The CDR3 has 13 amino acids. The DNA of the CDR3 is TGTGCCAGCAGCCTGGTAGGACCCTACGAGCAGTACTTC. This codes for CASSLVGPYEQYF.

This chain links TRBV4-3 with TRBJ2-7; 9 bases line up with TRBD2. The CDR3 totals 16 residues. Germline CDR1 is LGHNA and CDR2 is YSLEER. The V and J ends lost 0 bases and 6 bases, in that order; junction bases with no gene match: 9. CDR3 loop: CASSQDSSGRGGEQYF. Written as DNA, the CDR3 is TGCGCCAGCAGCCAAGATAGTAGCGGGAGAGGAGGCGAGCAGTACTTC.

The chain combines TRBV6-5 with TRBJ1-1; no reliable D call. Germline CDR1 reads MNHEY; CDR2 reads SVGAGI. Between the trimmed V and J ends, which lost 6 bases and 4 bases, there was a span of 12 bases. The length of the CDR3 is 13 residues. CDR3 nucleotide sequence: TGTGCCAGCAGGCGTCCAAGCGGCACTGAAGCTTTCTTT. Protein: CASRRPSGTEAFF.

The rearrangement links TRBV18 to TRBJ1-2; weak D call: TRBD1 (5 bases). Germline V CDR1 and CDR2: KGHSH, LQKENI. The CDR3 is 19 amino acids. V shed 2 bases and J shed 4 bases, with 26 bases lying between them. For the CDR3, the DNA is TGTGCCAGCTCACCATTTTTGGGGCGAAGAACGACAGCATTCTATGGCTACACCTTC. Amino acids: CASSPFLGRRTTAFYGYTF.

The gene calls are TRBV9 and TRBJ2-1, with D perhaps given as TRBD1 or TRBD2 (5 bases each). There are 14 residues in the CDR3. V dropped 4 bases and J dropped 10 bases, with 18 bases sitting between them. The germline gives CDR1 SGDLS, CDR2 YYNGEE. This chain's CDR3 is CASSSTEGRGEQFF. DNA for the CDR3: TGTGCCAGCAGCTCTACTGAGGGTAGGGGCGAGCAGTTCTTC.